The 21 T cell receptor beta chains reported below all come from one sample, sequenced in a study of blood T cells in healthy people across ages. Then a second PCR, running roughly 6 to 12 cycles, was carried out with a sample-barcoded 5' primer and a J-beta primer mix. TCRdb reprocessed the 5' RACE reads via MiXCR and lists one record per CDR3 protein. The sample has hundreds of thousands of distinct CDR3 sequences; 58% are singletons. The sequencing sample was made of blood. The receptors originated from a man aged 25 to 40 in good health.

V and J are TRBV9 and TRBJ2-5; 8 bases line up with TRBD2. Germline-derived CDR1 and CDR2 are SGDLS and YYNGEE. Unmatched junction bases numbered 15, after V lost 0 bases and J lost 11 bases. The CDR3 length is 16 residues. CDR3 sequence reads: CASSVGSGGSYNEQYF. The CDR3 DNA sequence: TGTGCCAGCAGCGTAGGAAGCGGGGGCTCCTACAATGAGCAGTACTTC.

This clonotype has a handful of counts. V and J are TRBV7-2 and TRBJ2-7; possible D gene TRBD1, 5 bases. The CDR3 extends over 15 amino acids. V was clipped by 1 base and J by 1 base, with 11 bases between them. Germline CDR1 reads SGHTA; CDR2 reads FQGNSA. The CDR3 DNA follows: TGTGCCAGCAGCTTAGATCCAGGGTCATCCTACGAGCAGTACTTC. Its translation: CASSLDPGSSYEQYF.

CDR3 region: CASSLVPLAGYSNEQYF. CDR3 DNA: TGTGCCAGCAGCTTAGTCCCCCTAGCGGGATACTCCAATGAGCAGTACTTC. The chain links TRBV7-2 to TRBJ2-1; TRBD2 matches 9 bases. The tail of the sequence fits TRBJ2-7 better, so the J call may be wrong. Germline V gene sequence: CDR1 SGHTA, CDR2 FQGNSA. This CDR3 is 17 amino acids long.

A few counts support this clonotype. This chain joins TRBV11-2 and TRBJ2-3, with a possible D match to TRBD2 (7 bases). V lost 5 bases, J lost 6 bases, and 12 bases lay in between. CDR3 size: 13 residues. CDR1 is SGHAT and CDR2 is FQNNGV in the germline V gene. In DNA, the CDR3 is TGTGCCAGCAGCATGGGGGGGCTGGATACGCAGTATTTT. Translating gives CASSMGGLDTQYF.

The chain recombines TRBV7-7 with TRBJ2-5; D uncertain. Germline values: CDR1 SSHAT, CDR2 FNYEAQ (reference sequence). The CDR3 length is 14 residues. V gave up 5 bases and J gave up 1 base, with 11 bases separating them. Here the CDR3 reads CASSQAGSQETQYF. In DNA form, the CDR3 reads TGTGCCAGCAGCCAAGCAGGCTCCCAAGAGACCCAGTACTTC.

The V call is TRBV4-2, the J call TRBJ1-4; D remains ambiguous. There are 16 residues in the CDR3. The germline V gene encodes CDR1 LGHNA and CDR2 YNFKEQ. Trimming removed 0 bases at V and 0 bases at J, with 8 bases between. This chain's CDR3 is CASSQDHGATNEKLFF. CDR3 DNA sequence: TGTGCCAGCAGCCAAGATCACGGAGCAACTAATGAAAAACTGTTTTTT.

The CDR3: CASSSYVNTEAFF. DNA for the CDR3: TGTGCCAGCAGCTCCTACGTGAACACTGAAGCTTTCTTT. The gene calls are TRBV7-7 and TRBJ1-1, with D hard to call. Germline assignment: CDR1 SSHAT and CDR2 FNYEAQ (reference sequence). The CDR3 runs 13 residues. The V end was cut by 4 bases, the J end by 0 bases, with 6 bases between.

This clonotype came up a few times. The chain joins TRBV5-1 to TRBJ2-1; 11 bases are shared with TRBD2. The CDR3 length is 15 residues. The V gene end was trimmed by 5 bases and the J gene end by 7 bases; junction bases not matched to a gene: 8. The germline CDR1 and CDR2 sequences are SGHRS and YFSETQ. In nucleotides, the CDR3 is TGCGCCAGCAGAGACCCTAGCGGGGGGATGAATGAGCAGTTCTTC. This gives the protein CASRDPSGGMNEQFF.

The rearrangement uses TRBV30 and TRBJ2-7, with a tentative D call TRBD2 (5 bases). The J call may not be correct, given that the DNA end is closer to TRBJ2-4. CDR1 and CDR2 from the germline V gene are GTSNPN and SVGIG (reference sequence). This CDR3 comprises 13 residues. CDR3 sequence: CAWSGAGENIQYF. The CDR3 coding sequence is TGTGCCTGGAGTGGGGCGGGCGAAAACATTCAGTACTTC.

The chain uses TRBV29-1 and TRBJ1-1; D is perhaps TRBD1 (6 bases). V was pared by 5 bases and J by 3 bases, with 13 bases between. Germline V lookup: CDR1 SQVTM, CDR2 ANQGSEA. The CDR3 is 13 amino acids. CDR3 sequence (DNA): TGCAGCGTTACAGACAGGCGGTACACTGAAGCTTTCTTT. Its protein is CSVTDRRYTEAFF.

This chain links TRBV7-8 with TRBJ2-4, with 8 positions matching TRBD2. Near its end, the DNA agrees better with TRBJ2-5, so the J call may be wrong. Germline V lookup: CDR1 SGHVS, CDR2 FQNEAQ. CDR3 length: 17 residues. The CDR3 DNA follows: TGTGCCAGCAGCTTATCTTCGGGAGGGGCGGGACAAGAGACCCAGTACTTC. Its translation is CASSLSSGGAGQETQYF.

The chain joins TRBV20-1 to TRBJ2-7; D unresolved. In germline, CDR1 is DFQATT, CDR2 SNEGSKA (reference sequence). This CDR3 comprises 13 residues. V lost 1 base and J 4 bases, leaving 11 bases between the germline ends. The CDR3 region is CSARGDARYEQYF. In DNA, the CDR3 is TGCAGTGCTAGAGGCGATGCCAGGTACGAGCAGTACTTC.

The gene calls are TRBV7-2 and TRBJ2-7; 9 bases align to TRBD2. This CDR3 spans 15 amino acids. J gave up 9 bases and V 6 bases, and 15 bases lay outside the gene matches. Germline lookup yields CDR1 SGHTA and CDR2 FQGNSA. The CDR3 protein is CASSLTSGLRGGQYF. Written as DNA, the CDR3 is TGTGCCAGCAGTCTTACTAGCGGGCTCCGCGGGGGGCAGTACTTC.

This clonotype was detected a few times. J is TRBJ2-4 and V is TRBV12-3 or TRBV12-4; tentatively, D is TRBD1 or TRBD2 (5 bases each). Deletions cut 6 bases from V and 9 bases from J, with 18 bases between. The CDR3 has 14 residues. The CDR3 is CASSRGSLRGIQYF. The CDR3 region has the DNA TGTGCCAGCAGCCGAGGGTCCCTGAGGGGCATTCAGTACTTC.

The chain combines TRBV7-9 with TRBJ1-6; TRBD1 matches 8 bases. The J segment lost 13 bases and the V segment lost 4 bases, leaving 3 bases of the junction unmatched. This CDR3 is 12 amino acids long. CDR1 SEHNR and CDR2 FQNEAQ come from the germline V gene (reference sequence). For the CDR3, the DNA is TGTGCCAGCAGCTCTGGGGACAGGCCCCTCCACTTT. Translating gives CASSSGDRPLHF.

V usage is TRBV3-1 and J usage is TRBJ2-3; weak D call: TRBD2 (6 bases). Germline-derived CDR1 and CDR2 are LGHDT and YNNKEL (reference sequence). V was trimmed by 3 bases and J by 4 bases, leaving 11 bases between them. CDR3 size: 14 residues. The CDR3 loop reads CASSHGDSPDTQYF. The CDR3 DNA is TGTGCCAGCAGCCACGGGGACTCCCCAGATACGCAGTATTTT.

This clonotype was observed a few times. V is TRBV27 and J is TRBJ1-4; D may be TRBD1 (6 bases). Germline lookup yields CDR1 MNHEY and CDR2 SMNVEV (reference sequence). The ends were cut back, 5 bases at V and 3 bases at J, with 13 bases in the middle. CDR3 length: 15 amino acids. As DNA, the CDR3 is TGTGCCAGCAGTCGCCAGGGGCAGGCTAATGAAAAACTGTTTTTT. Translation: CASSRQGQANEKLFF.

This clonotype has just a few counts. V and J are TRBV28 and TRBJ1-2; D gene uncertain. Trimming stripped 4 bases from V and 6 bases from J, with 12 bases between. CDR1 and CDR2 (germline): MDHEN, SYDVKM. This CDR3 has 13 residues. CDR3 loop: CASSSQSSHGYTF. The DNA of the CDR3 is TGTGCCAGCAGTTCACAAAGTTCCCATGGCTACACCTTC.

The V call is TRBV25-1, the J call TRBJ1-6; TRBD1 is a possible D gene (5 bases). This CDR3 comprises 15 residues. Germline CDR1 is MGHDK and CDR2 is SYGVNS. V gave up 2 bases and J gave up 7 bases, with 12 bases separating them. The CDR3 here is CASSEPRAGNSPLHF. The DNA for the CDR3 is TGTGCCAGCAGTGAACCGCGGGCAGGGAATTCACCCCTCCACTTT.

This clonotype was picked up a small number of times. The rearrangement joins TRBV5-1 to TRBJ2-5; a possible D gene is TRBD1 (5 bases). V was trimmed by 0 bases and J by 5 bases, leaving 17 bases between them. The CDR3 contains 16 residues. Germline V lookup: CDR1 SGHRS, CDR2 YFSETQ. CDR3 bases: TGCGCCAGCAGCTTGGAAGGGGAACTGGGTGGGGAGACCCAGTACTTC. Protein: CASSLEGELGGETQYF.

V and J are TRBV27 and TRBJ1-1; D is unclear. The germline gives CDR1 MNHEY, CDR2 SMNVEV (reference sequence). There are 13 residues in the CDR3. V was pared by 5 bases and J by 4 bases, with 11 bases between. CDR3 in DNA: TGTGCCAGCAGTGACTTTGGGAGCACTGAAGCTTTCTTT. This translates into CASSDFGSTEAFF.